The entry below gives a single T cell receptor (beta chain) sequence along with its context. This table comes from immunoSEQ multiplex PCR, and its TCRdb copy is limited to in-frame clones, with some not included. The sample carries about 150,000 clones, roughly nine tenths recorded once. The V gene end was trimmed by 8 bases and the J gene end by 3 bases; junction bases not matched to a gene: 9. CDR1 and CDR2 (germline): ENHRY, SYGVKD. The CDR3 has 14 amino acids. This sample is part of a study of blood T cell repertoires in COVID-19. This TCR derives from a woman aged 60-75 years with active COVID-19. The sample consisted of peripheral blood. The genes are TRBV10-3 and TRBJ2-7; TRBD2 matches 8 bases. CDR3 residues: CAIGKLAGDYEQYF. CDR3 sequence (DNA): TGTGCCATCGGAAAGCTAGCGGGTGACTACGAGCAGTACTTC.